The present T cell receptor (beta chain) was sequenced within a study of blood T cells in healthy people across ages. Whole-study context: Capture via template switching afforded approximately one barcoded beta molecule per two T cells.

The second PCR ran about 6 to 11 cycles with a sample-barcoded 5' primer and J-beta primers. At least 2.5 million CDR3-containing paired-end reads were obtained per sample. TCRdb re-called the 5' RACE reads through MiXCR, storing one row per CDR3 protein. The repertoire has 1.4 million or so distinct CDR3 sequences, 35% to 45% of them found once; the top ten carry just over 4%. Findings of the study overall: Long-lived donors carried more naive CD4+ cells and greater diversity than aged donors.

CDR3 length: 18 residues. From germline, CDR1 is SGHDN and CDR2 FVKESK. Concerning this clonotype: No antigen is known for it. The junction departs from germline at one end; a sequencing error may be responsible.

Total RNA, at least 5.5 micrograms per sample, was extracted from PBMCs. Sequences were obtained from blood. The chain links TRBV14 to TRBJ1-6; D is possibly TRBD1 (5 bases). The source is a woman younger than 35 in good health. The CDR3 DNA sequence: TGTACCAGCAGCCAACTAAATTGGGGGGTTTCCTATAATTCACCCCTCCACTTT. Its protein is CTSSQLNWGVSYNSPLHF. Combining the CDR3 with reference TRBV14 and TRBJ1-6 gives the whole variable domain EAGVTQFPSHSVIEKGQTVTLRCDPISGHDNLYWYRRVMGKEIKFLLHFVKESKQDESGMPNNRFLAERTGGTYSTLKVQPAELEDSGVYFCTSSQLNWGVSYNSPLHFGNGTRLTVT.